This TCR beta chain derives from a study of blood T cells in healthy people across ages. Study at large: Template-switching capture recovered about one barcoded beta molecule per two T cells.

Using a J-beta primer mix together with a sample-barcoded 5' primer, a second PCR was run for roughly 7 to 11 cycles. Sequencing recovered at least 2.5 million CDR3-containing paired-end reads from each sample. TCRdb recomputed calls from the 5' RACE reads with MiXCR, one row per CDR3 protein. This sample carries 550,000 to 700,000 distinct CDR3 sequences, 27% of them seen once, and the ten largest clones take around a sixth. The CDR3 spans 15 residues. Looked up from germline, CDR1 is SGHDT and CDR2 is YYEEEE. V shed 5 bases, J shed 8 bases, and the junction held 11 bases outside the gene matches. This clonotype has just a few counts.

The sequenced material came from blood. This TCR came from a woman aged 70-85 years in good health. V usage is TRBV5-6 and J usage is TRBJ2-2; 8 bases are a match to TRBD1. The CDR3 sequence is CASRFAGGATGELFF. The CDR3, as DNA: TGTGCCAGCAGATTCGCAGGGGGCGCGACGGGGGAGCTGTTTTTT.